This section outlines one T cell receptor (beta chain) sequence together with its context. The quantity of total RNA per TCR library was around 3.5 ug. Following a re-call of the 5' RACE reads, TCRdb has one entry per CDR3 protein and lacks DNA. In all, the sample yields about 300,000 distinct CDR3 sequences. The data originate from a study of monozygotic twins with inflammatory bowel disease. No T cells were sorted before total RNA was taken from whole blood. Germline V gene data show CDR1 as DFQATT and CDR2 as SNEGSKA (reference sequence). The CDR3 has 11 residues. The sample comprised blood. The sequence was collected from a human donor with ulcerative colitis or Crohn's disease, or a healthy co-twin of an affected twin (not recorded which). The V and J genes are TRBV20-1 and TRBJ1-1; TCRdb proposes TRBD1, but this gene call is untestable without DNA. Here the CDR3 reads CSAYRDTEAFF.